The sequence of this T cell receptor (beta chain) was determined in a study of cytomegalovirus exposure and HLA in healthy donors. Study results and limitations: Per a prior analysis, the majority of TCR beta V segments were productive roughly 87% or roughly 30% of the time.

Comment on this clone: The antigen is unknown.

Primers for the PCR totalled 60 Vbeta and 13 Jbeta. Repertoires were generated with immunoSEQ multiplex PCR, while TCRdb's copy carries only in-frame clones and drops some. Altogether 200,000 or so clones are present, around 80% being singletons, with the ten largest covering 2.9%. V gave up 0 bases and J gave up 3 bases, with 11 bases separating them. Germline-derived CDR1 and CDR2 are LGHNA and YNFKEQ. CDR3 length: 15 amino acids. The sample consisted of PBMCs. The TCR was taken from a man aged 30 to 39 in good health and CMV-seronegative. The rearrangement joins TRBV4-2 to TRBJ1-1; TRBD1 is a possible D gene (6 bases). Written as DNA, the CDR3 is TGTGCCAGCAGCCAAGATAGACAGGAGGACACTGAAGCTTTCTTT. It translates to CASSQDRQEDTEAFF.